The 11 T cell receptor beta chains presented below share a single source sample, sequenced in a study of vaccination effects on CD4 cells after COVID-19. This table comes from immunoSEQ multiplex PCR, and its TCRdb copy is limited to in-frame clones, with some not included. Among about 73,000 clones listed, roughly 74% were seen once. Their specific antigens are unknown. Prior to sequencing, the ViraFEST assay stimulated PBMC with viral peptide pools, which expanded the antigen-specific CD4+ T cells. Upon completion of around 9 days in culture, CD4+ T cells were isolated. Recipients of the vaccine had no prior SARS-CoV-2 infection and negative nucleocapsid antibodies. Source: CD4+ T cells from PBMCs cultured with HCoV-NL63 spike peptides, taken before COVID-19 vaccination. The receptors here all came from a human donor who received a COVID-19 vaccine.

This clone was observed once. The chain recombines TRBV7-2 with TRBJ2-1, with D possibly TRBD1 on 6 matching bases. This CDR3 has 14 residues. Germline loops: CDR1 SGHTA, CDR2 FQGNSA. V lost 1 base and J lost 4, with 8 bases in between. The CDR3 reads CASSLVGQYNEQFF. The CDR3 DNA reads TGTGCCAGCAGCTTAGTCGGACAGTACAATGAGCAGTTCTTC.

The chain couples TRBV2 to TRBJ2-1, with D unresolved. From germline, CDR1 is SNHLY and CDR2 FYNNEI. The V and J ends lost 5 bases and 6 bases respectively, with 11 bases between them. The CDR3 covers 13 residues. In DNA, the CDR3 is TGTGCCAGCAGTAATACACAGTTCAATGAGCAGTTCTTC. Protein product: CASSNTQFNEQFF.

The chain carries TRBV5-1 and TRBJ2-1; D possibly corresponds to TRBD2 (5 bases). This CDR3 spans 16 amino acids. Germline-derived CDR1 and CDR2 are SGHRS and YFSETQ. V was cut by 0 bases and J by 0 bases, with 10 bases left in between. The CDR3: CASSLEGDYSYNEQFF. In nucleotides, the CDR3 is TGCGCCAGCAGCTTGGAGGGAGACTACTCCTACAATGAGCAGTTCTTC.

V and J are TRBV24-1 and TRBJ2-1, with 10 bases identical to TRBD2. There are 16 residues in the CDR3. Germline CDR1 and CDR2: KGHDR and SFDVKD. With V trimmed by 5 bases and J by 4 bases, 7 bases remained unmatched. DNA for the CDR3: TGTGCCACCAGTGTGGCCGGGACTAGCGAATACAATGAGCAGTTCTTC. Translated, it gives CATSVAGTSEYNEQFF.

The genes are TRBV19 and TRBJ2-5; 7 bases line up with TRBD1. V shed 6 bases and J 2 bases; nucleotides not matched to a gene: 9. The CDR3 totals 15 residues. Germline V CDR1 and CDR2: LNHDA, SQIVND (reference sequence). This CDR3 reads CASSLQGKQQETQYF. The CDR3 region has the DNA TGTGCCAGTAGCCTACAGGGGAAGCAGCAAGAGACCCAGTACTTC.

The V and J genes are TRBV6-6 and TRBJ2-5; D is unclear. V lost 3 bases and J lost 4, with 9 bases in between. Per germline, CDR1 MNHNY and CDR2 SVGAGI (reference sequence). The CDR3 covers 13 residues. In nucleotides, the CDR3 is TGTGCCAGCAGTTATACTTCCCGAGAGACCCAGTACTTC. It codes for CASSYTSRETQYF.

V gene TRBV3-1 (or the pseudogene TRBV3-2) combines with J gene TRBJ1-5; 7 nucleotides match TRBD1. Germline V gives CDR1 LGHDT, CDR2 YNNKEL (reference sequence). J lost 3 bases, V lost 2 bases, and 7 bases had no gene match. The CDR3 is 16 residues long. In DNA, the CDR3 is TGTGCCAGCAGCCAACCCACAGGGGCCGACAATCAGCCCCAGCATTTT. Its translation: CASSQPTGADNQPQHF.

The table lists this clone with a count of one. The chain employs TRBV18 and TRBJ1-2; 9 bases are shared with TRBD1. With 3 bases clipped from V and 3 bases from J, the junction kept 11 bases outside the gene matches. CDR1 and CDR2 from the germline V gene are KGHSH and LQKENI. The CDR3 has 17 amino acids. CDR3 sequence reads: CASSPSVPGQGDYGYTF. The CDR3 DNA sequence: TGTGCCAGCTCACCCTCTGTGCCGGGACAGGGAGACTATGGCTACACCTTC.

This clone was picked up one time. CDR3 bases: TGTGCCAGCAGTTCCCGGGGGGTCGCGAACACCGGGGAGCTGTTTTTT. This gives the protein CASSSRGVANTGELFF. The V call is TRBV27, the J call TRBJ2-2; 7 bases agree with TRBD2. V dropped 4 bases and J dropped 0; count of bases not matched to a gene: 5. The CDR3 length is 16 residues. Per the germline V gene, CDR1 is MNHEY and CDR2 is SMNVEV (reference sequence).

This chain links TRBV18 with TRBJ1-5, with 11 positions matching TRBD1. The CDR3 has 16 amino acids. The germline CDR1 and CDR2 sequences are KGHSH and LQKENI. J gave up 7 bases and V 3 bases, and 8 bases lay outside the gene matches. The CDR3 here is CASSPAGQGASQPQHF. The CDR3 DNA sequence: TGTGCCAGCTCACCGGCCGGACAGGGGGCGTCGCAGCCCCAGCATTTT.

This chain uses TRBV20-1 with TRBJ1-2; D is uncertain. The CDR3 sequence is 11 residues long. V lost 3 bases, J lost 6 bases, and 8 bases lay in between. Germline V gives CDR1 DFQATT, CDR2 SNEGSKA (reference sequence). CDR3 DNA: TGCAGTGCTAGTTCTGTAGATGGCTACACCTTC. Protein product: CSASSVDGYTF.